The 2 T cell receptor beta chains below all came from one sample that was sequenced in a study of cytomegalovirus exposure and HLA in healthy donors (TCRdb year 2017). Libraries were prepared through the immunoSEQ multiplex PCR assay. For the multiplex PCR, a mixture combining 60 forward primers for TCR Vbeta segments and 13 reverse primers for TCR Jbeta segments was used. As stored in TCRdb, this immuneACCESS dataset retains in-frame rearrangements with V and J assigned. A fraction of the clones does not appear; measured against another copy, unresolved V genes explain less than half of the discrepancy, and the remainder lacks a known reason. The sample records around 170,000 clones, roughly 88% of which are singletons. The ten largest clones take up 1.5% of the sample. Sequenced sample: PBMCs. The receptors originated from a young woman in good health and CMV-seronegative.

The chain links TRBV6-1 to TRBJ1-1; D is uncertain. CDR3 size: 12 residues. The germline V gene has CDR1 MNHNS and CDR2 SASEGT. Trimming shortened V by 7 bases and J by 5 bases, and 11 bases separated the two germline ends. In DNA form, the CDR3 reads TGTGCCAGCAAAGAAGGAGCAACTGAAGCTTTCTTT. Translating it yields CASKEGATEAFF.

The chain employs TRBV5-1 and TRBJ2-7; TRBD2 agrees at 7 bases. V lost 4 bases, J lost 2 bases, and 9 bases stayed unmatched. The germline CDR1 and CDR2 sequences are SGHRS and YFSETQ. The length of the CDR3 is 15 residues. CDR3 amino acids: CASSHGLVSPYEQYF. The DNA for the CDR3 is TGCGCCAGCAGCCACGGACTAGTCTCTCCCTACGAGCAGTACTTC. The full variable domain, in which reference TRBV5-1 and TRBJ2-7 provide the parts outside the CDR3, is KAGVTQTPRYLIKTRGQQVTLSCSPISGHRSVSWYQQTPGQGLQFLFEYFSETQRNKGNFPGRFSGRQFSNSRSEMNVSTLELGDSALYLCASSHGLVSPYEQYFGPGTRLTVT.